A single T cell receptor (beta chain) is shown here with its context. The target antigen is unknown. The CDR3 length is 16 residues. Germline trimming cut 1 base from V and 8 bases from J; bases unmatched to any gene: 6. Germline V gene lookup returns CDR1 MGHRA and CDR2 YSYEKL. The sample is drawn from a study of cytomegalovirus exposure and HLA in healthy donors. Whole-study results and caveats: A link between a missense DCLRE1C variant and TCR beta V- and J-gene trimming emerged from a later analysis. Sequencing depth across donors, presence/absence analyses assumed, was roughly uniform.

13 Jbeta primers and 60 Vbeta primers were used for the PCR. Authors' processing steps: The authors later counted some 76 million unique TCR beta chains, 9 million to 14 million of them shared. Sequenced by immunoSEQ multiplex PCR; TCRdb stores in-frame clones only, minus some. For V, J and clone size, that table is used; D and trimming come from the DNA. The sample lists some 130,000 clones, roughly 85% occurring once. The sequencing input was PBMCs. The genes are TRBV4-1 and TRBJ1-6, with 9 nucleotides matching TRBD1. This TCR came from a man aged 40-50 years in good health and CMV-seropositive. CDR3 residues: CASSQVPTGGYSPLHF. CDR3 nucleotide sequence: TGCGCCAGCAGCCAAGTACCTACAGGGGGCTATTCACCCCTCCACTTT.